The entry that follows covers one TCR beta chain sequence. The antigen is undetermined. These data are taken from a study of T-cell reconstitution after alpha-beta-depleted transplantation in children. A TCRbeta library incorporating unique molecular identifiers was prepared. Each CDR3 protein gets one entry after TCRdb re-called the PCR reads with MiXCR. The sample shows 500,000 to 750,000 distinct CDR3 sequences, 10% to 15% of them seen only once. This CDR3 has 15 residues. CDR1 is DFQATT and CDR2 is SNEGSKA in the germline V gene (reference sequence). V dropped 6 bases and J dropped 2; count of bases not matched to a gene: 6. Study conclusions and caveats: Most T-cell counts and diversity one year after the transplant came from T cells that were newly produced.

This rearrangement joins TRBV20-1 to TRBJ2-4; 11 positions match TRBD2. The source was PBMCs, mostly from graft donor cells, collected 360 days after TCRalphabeta/CD19-depleted stem cell transplant. This clonotype was sampled from a male patient between 5 and 17 years old who had a stem cell transplant for acute myeloid leukemia, so the T cells may come from the graft donor. The CDR3 sequence is CSATGLAETKNIQYF. The CDR3 nucleotides are TGCAGTGCCACGGGACTAGCGGAGACCAAAAACATTCAGTACTTC.